Sequencing of this TCR beta chain was carried out in a study of shared clonotypes between healthy human individuals. Points on this clone: Other DNA sequences in the sample encode the same CDR3.

Sequencing was performed with immunoSEQ multiplex PCR; in TCRdb, only in-frame clones are kept and a portion is missing. The sample has some 2 million clones, 95% seen once; the top ten hold 0.1% to 0.15%. The CDR3 totals 15 residues. The V segment lost 4 bases and the J segment 0 bases; nucleotides outside the gene matches: 2. Germline V gene sequence: CDR1 SGHRS, CDR2 YFSETQ. This sequence originates from a young man in good health. The J gene is TRBJ2-3, the V gene TRBV5-1; 10 nucleotides agree with TRBD2. Specimen: naive CD4+ T cells sorted from blood. Indicated subset: CD45RA+ positively selected. Here the CDR3 DNA reads TGCGCCAGCAGCCGGACTAGCGGAAGCACAGATACGCAGTATTTT. It specifies CASSRTSGSTDTQYF.